The count of the clone carrying this TCR beta chain is one. Authors' methods: Amplifying reference gene primers gave estimates of nucleated cell counts. Generated by immunoSEQ multiplex PCR, the TCRdb table keeps only in-frame clones and is missing some. V, J and clone size are those of that table, while D and trimming were read from the DNA. The sample records roughly 200,000 clones, roughly 80% being singletons. The length of the CDR3 is 14 residues. Trimming took 5 bases from V and 8 from J, leaving 18 bases between them. In germline, CDR1 is SEHNR, CDR2 FQNEAQ (reference sequence). The source of the sample is a study of blood T cell repertoires in COVID-19. Study summary: Both acute and convalescent COVID-19 samples were obtained from the United States, Italy and Spain.

This TCR was recovered from a woman aged 70-85 years with acute or convalescent COVID-19. This rearrangement joins TRBV7-9 to TRBJ1-1, with D possibly being TRBD1 (5 bases). The sample comprised peripheral blood. The CDR3 region has the DNA TGTGCCAGCAGCCCCATTAACAGGAATTTGGAAGCTTTCTTT. Protein product: CASSPINRNLEAFF.